A selection of T cell receptor beta chains follows, all from one sample in a study of blood T cell repertoires in COVID-19. Libraries were prepared by immunoSEQ multiplex PCR; TCRdb keeps only in-frame clonotypes and omits some of them. The table has fewer than 30,000 clones, less than 90% seen once; the top ten hold about 23%. The sample taken for sequencing was peripheral blood. These TCRs come from a human donor in a cohort sampled during active COVID-19. CDR3s include the opening cysteine and the closing phenylalanine or tryptophan. The order of the fields is V gene, J gene, clone size, D gene, CDR3 DNA, CDR3 protein. The D gene is left open where the match is weak. Size is omitted from some rows. Given values are once, few, many or a class for expanded clones.

>TRBV2|TRBJ2-1|once|-
TGTGCCAGCGGGCGGGGCTCCTACAATGAGCAGTTCTTC
CASGRGSYNEQFF
>TRBV6-2/TRBV6-3|TRBJ2-7|-|-
TGTGCCAGCAGCGACGGGAGCTCCTACGAGCAGTACTTC
CASSDGSSYEQYF
>TRBV27|TRBJ2-2|-|TRBD2
TGTGCCAGCAGTTCCCTAGCGGGGCCTACCGGGGAGCTGTTTTTT
CASSSLAGPTGELFF
>TRBV7-3|TRBJ2-2|once|-
TGTGCCAGCAGCTTACGGGGCGGGGAGCTGTTTTTT
CASSLRGGELFF
>TRBV6-5|TRBJ1-4|-|-
TGTGCCAGCACTCACTGGGGGGGAGGGGGAGAAAAACTGTTTTTT
CASTHWGGGGEKLFF
>TRBV6-5|TRBJ2-4|-|-
TGTGCCAGCGAGGTAGCCAAAAACATTCAGTACTTC
CASEVAKNIQYF
>TRBV2|TRBJ2-3|-|TRBD1
TGTGCCAGCAAGGTCCAGGGGGCGTTCTTTCCAGATACGCAGTATTTT
CASKVQGAFFPDTQYF
>TRBV5-4|TRBJ2-3|-|TRBD2
TGTGCCAGCAGCTTAGACGGGACTAGCTACCCCCAGTTCACAGATACGCAGTATTTT
CASSLDGTSYPQFTDTQYF
>TRBV7-8|TRBJ1-1|-|-
TGTGCCAGCAGCTTAAGCCCGTCGGTTGAAGCTTTCTTT
CASSLSPSVEAFF
>TRBV27|TRBJ1-5|-|-
TGTGCCAGCAGTTTAGGGGGGGGACATCAGCCCCAGCATTTT
CASSLGGGHQPQHF
>TRBV28|TRBJ2-5|-|TRBD1
TGTGCCAGCCGCCGGGACAGGGGCCTTCAAGAGACCCAGTACTTC
CASRRDRGLQETQYF